This T cell receptor (beta chain) appears in the sequencing data of a study of blood T cell repertoires in COVID-19. Looking at the study overall: Acute-phase and convalescent COVID-19 samples originated in the United States, Italy and Spain. In each case, the material was cDNA or gDNA derived from T cells, B-cell-depleted T cells, or PBMCs.

This clone was seen only a few times. Recruitment covered 20 to 25 US areas and drew participants whose ages spanned roughly 18 to 100 years. The protocol was immunoSEQ multiplex PCR, while the TCRdb copy is restricted to in-frame clones and leaves out a portion. The sample has about 210,000 clones, 65% to 85% seen once; the top ten hold under 4.5%. The receptor's source is a young man with acute COVID-19. The sequencing input was PBMCs or T cells enriched from blood (not recorded which).

CDR3 sequence (DNA): TGTGCCAGCAGCCAAGAGTCGCTTCGGACTAGCCTCACAGATACGCAGTATTTT. Its protein is CASSQESLRTSLTDTQYF. The chain has TRBV4-2 and TRBJ2-3, with TRBD2 matching 8 bases. V shed 0 bases, J shed 2 bases, and the junction held 10 bases outside the gene matches. Germline V lookup: CDR1 LGHNA, CDR2 YNFKEQ. The CDR3 covers 18 residues.